This T cell receptor (beta chain) was sequenced in a study of metastatic and nonmetastatic thyroid tumors. Study details: Repertoire comparisons spanned blood and tumor or nodule tissue from malignant and benign thyroid patients.

Study processing details: A papillary thyroid cancer distant-metastasis classifier was built from CDR3 differences across clinicopathological groups. TCRdb re-called the PCR reads via MiXCR. These V and J calls are TCRdb output, not the study's own analysis. The sample holds tens of thousands of clones, approximately 15% seen once. Until they underwent thyroid surgery, no patient had received any treatment. Study-wide findings and caveats: Significantly greater TCR beta diversity was reportedly found in malignant thyroid tumors than in benign nodules (in blood and tumor).

This clone turned up a few times. The antigen remains unidentified. Germline is not matched at one junction end, which may reflect a read error. Per the germline V gene, CDR1 is MNHNY and CDR2 is SVGAGI (reference sequence). The CDR3 length is 14 residues. The sequence was collected from a female donor with papillary thyroid cancer or a benign thyroid nodule (not recorded which). Some clones in this sample may be carry-over from other donors' samples. This rearrangement joins TRBV6-6 to TRBJ1-2; no firm D call. The sequenced material came from blood. The CDR3 DNA follows: TGCGCCAGCAGTTATACCGGGTGGGGCTATGGCTACACCTTC. It encodes CASSYTGWGYGYTF.